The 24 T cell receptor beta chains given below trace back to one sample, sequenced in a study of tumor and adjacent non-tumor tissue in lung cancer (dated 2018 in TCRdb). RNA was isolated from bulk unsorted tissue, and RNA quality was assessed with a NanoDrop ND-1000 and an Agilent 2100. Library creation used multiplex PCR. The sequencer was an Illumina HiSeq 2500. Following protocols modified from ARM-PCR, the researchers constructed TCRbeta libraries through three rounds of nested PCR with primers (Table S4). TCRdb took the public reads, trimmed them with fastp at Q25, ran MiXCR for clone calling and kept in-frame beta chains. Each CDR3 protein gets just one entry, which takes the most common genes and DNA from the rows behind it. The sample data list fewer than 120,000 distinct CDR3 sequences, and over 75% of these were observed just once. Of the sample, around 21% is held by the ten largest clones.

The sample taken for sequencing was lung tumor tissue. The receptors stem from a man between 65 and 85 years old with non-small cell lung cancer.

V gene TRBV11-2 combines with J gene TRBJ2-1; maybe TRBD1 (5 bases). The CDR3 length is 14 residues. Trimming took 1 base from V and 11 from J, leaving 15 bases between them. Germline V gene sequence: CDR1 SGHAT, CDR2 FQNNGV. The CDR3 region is CASSLVRQYDKQFF. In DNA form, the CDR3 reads TGTGCCAGCAGCTTAGTGAGACAGTACGATAAGCAGTTCTTC.

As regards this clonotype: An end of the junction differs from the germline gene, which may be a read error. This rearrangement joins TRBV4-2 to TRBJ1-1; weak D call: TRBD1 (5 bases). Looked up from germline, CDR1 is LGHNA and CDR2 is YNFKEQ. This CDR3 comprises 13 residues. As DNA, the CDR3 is TGTGCCAGCACCCAATCAGGGATAGGGGAAGCTTTCTTT. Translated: CASTQSGIGEAFF.

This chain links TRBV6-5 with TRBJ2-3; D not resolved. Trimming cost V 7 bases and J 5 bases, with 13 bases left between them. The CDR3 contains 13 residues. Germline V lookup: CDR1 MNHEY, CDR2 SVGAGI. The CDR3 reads CASNHSQRDTQYF. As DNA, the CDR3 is TGTGCCAGCAATCACTCACAACGAGATACGCAGTATTTT.

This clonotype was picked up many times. The DNA of the CDR3 is TGCAGTGCTAGCCCCCCGCTAGCCAAAAACATTCAGTACTTC. Translating gives CSASPPLAKNIQYF. The rearrangement joins TRBV20-1 to TRBJ2-4; D remains unclear. The CDR3 spans 14 residues. Trimming left V 3 bases short and J 0 bases short, with 9 bases between. Germline-derived CDR1 and CDR2 are DFQATT and SNEGSKA (reference sequence).

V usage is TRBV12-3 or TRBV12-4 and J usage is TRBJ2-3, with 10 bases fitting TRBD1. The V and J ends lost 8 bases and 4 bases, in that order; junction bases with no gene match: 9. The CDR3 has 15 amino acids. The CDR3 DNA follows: TGTGCCAGCGGAAACGACAGGGGGCGGTCAGATACGCAGTATTTT. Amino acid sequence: CASGNDRGRSDTQYF.

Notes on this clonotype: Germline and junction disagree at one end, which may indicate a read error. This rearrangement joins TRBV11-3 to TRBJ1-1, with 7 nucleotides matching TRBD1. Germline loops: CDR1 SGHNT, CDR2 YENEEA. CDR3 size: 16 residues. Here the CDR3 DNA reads TGTGCTTGCAGCTTAAAGACAGGGTGGATGAACACTGAAGATTTCTTT. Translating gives CACSLKTGWMNTEDFF.

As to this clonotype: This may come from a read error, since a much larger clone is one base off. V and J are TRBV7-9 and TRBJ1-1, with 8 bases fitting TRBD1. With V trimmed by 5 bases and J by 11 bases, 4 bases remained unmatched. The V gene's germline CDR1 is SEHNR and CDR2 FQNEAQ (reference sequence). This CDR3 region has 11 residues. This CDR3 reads CASSPRDRAFF. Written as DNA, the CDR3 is TGTGCCAGCAGCCCCAGGGACAGGGCTTTCTTT.

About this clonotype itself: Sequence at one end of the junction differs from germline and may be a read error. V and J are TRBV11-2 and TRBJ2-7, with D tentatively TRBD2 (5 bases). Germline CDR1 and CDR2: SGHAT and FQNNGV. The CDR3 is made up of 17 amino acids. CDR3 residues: CASNLLPTGLAYYEQYF. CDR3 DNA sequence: TGTGCCAGCAACTTATTACCCACTGGGCTAGCCTACTACGAGCAGTATTTC.

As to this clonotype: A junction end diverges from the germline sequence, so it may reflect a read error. The CDR3 region has the DNA TGTGCCAGCAGGAAGGAACACAGAACAGGGTCAGGTTCACCCCTCAACTTT. This encodes CASRKEHRTGSGSPLNF. This sequence joins TRBV6-6 and TRBJ1-6; tentative D call: TRBD1 (6 bases). The germline CDR1 and CDR2 sequences are MNHNY and SVGAGI (reference sequence). The CDR3 sequence is 17 residues long.

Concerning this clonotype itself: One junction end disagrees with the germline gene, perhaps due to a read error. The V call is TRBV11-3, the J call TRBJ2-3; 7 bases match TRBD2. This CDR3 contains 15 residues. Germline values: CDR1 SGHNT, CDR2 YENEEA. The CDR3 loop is CASTRREVNTDTQYF. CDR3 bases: TGTGCTAGCACCCGTCGGGAGGTAAACACAGATACGCAGTATTTT.

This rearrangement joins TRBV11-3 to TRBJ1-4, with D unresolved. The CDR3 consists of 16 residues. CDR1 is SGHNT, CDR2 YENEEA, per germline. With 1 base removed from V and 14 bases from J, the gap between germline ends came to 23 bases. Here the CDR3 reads CASSLVDGTSNGKLFF. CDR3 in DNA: TGTGCCAGCAGCTTAGTAGATGGAACGTCTAATGGAAAGCTGTTTTTT.

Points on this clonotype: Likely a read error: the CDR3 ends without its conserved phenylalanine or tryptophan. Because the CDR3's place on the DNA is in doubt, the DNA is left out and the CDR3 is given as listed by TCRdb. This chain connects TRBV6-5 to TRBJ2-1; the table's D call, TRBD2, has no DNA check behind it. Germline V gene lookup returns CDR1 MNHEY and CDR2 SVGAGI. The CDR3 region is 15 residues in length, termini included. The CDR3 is CASSYLDGSGRGAFL.

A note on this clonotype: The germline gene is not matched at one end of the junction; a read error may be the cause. CDR3 sequence reads: CSVYGSSSTDMQYF. CDR3 sequence (DNA): TGCAGTGTTTACGGTTCTTCTAGCACAGATATGCAGTATTTT. The chain employs TRBV29-1 and TRBJ2-3; D possibly corresponds to TRBD2 (5 bases). The CDR3 covers 14 residues. Germline V gene lookup returns CDR1 SQVTM and CDR2 ANQGSEA.

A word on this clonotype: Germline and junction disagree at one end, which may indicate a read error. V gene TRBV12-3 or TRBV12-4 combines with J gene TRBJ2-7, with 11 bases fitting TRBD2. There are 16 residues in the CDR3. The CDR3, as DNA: TGTACCAGCAGTCTAACTAGTAGCGGGAGGGTCAACGAGCAGTACTTC. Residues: CTSSLTSSGRVNEQYF.

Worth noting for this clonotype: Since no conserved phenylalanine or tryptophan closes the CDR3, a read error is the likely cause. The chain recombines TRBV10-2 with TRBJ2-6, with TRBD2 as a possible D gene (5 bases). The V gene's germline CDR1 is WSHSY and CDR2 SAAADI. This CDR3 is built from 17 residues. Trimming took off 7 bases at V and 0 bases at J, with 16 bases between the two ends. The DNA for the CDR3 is TGCGCCAGCATACCTAGCTTGGCGTACTCTGGGGCCAACGTCCTGACTCTC. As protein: CASIPSLAYSGANVLTL.

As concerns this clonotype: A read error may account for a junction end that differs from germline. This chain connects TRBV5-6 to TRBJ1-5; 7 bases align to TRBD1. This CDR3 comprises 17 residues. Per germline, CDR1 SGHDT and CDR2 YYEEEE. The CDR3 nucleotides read TGTGCCAGCAACTTGTCGACCAGACAGGGAAGCAATCAGCCCCAGCATTTT. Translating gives CASNLSTRQGSNQPQHF.

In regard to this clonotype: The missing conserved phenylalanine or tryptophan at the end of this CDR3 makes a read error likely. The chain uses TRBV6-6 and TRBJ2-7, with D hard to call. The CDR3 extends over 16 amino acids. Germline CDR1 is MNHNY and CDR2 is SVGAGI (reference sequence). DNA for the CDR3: TGTGTCAGCAGTTACTCGCCGGTCAATCCCTCCTACGAGCAGTACTTG. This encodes CVSSYSPVNPSYEQYL.

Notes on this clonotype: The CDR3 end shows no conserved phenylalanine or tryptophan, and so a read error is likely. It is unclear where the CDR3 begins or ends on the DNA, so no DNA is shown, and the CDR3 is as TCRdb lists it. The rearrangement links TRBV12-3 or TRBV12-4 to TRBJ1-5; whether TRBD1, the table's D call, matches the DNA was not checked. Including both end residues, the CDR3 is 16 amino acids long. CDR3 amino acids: CASSLGPGTGNQPQHY.

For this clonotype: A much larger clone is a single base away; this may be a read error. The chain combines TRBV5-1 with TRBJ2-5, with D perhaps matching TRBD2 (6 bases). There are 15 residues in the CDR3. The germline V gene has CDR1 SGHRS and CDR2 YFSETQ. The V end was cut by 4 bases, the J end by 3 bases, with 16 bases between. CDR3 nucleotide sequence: TGCGCCAGCAGCACTGGGACTTTATTGGAAGAGACCCAGTACTTC. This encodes CASSTGTLLEETQYF.

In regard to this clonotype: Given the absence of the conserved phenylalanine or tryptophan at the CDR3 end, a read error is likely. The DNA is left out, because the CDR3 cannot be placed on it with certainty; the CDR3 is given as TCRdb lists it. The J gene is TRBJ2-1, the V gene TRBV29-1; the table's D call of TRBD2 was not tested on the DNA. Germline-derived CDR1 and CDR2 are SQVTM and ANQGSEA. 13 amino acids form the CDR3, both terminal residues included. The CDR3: CSVGLAAWNEHFS.

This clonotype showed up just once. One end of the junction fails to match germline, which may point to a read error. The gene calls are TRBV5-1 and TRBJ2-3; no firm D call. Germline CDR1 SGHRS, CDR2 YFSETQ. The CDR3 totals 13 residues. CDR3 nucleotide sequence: TGCGCCAGCAGCTCCGGTATGGGTGATACGCAGTTTTTT. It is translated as CASSSGMGDTQFF.

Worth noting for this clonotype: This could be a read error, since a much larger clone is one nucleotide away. The CDR3: CASRTSGGAAYEQYF. The CDR3, as DNA: TGTGCCAGCAGGACGAGCGGGGGGGCCGCCTACGAGCAGTACTTC. The chain joins TRBV12-3 or TRBV12-4 to TRBJ2-7; TRBD2 aligns across 10 bases. This CDR3 comprises 15 residues. Trimming cost V 6 bases and J 2 bases; bases outside gene matches: 7.

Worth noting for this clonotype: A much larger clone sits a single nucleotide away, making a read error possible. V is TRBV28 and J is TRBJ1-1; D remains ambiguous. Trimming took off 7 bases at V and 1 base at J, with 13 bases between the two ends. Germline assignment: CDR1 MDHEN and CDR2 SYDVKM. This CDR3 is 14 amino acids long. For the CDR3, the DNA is TGTGCCAGCAAAATAGGTTTGGAGAACACTGAAGCTTTCTTT. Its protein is CASKIGLENTEAFF.

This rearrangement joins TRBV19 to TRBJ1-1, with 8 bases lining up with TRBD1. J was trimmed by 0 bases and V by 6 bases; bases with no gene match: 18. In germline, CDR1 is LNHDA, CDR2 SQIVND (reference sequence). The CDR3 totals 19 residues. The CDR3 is CASRTRGPHYLLMNTEAFF. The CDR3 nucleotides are TGTGCCAGTAGAACCAGGGGGCCCCACTACCTTCTCATGAACACTGAAGCTTTCTTT.